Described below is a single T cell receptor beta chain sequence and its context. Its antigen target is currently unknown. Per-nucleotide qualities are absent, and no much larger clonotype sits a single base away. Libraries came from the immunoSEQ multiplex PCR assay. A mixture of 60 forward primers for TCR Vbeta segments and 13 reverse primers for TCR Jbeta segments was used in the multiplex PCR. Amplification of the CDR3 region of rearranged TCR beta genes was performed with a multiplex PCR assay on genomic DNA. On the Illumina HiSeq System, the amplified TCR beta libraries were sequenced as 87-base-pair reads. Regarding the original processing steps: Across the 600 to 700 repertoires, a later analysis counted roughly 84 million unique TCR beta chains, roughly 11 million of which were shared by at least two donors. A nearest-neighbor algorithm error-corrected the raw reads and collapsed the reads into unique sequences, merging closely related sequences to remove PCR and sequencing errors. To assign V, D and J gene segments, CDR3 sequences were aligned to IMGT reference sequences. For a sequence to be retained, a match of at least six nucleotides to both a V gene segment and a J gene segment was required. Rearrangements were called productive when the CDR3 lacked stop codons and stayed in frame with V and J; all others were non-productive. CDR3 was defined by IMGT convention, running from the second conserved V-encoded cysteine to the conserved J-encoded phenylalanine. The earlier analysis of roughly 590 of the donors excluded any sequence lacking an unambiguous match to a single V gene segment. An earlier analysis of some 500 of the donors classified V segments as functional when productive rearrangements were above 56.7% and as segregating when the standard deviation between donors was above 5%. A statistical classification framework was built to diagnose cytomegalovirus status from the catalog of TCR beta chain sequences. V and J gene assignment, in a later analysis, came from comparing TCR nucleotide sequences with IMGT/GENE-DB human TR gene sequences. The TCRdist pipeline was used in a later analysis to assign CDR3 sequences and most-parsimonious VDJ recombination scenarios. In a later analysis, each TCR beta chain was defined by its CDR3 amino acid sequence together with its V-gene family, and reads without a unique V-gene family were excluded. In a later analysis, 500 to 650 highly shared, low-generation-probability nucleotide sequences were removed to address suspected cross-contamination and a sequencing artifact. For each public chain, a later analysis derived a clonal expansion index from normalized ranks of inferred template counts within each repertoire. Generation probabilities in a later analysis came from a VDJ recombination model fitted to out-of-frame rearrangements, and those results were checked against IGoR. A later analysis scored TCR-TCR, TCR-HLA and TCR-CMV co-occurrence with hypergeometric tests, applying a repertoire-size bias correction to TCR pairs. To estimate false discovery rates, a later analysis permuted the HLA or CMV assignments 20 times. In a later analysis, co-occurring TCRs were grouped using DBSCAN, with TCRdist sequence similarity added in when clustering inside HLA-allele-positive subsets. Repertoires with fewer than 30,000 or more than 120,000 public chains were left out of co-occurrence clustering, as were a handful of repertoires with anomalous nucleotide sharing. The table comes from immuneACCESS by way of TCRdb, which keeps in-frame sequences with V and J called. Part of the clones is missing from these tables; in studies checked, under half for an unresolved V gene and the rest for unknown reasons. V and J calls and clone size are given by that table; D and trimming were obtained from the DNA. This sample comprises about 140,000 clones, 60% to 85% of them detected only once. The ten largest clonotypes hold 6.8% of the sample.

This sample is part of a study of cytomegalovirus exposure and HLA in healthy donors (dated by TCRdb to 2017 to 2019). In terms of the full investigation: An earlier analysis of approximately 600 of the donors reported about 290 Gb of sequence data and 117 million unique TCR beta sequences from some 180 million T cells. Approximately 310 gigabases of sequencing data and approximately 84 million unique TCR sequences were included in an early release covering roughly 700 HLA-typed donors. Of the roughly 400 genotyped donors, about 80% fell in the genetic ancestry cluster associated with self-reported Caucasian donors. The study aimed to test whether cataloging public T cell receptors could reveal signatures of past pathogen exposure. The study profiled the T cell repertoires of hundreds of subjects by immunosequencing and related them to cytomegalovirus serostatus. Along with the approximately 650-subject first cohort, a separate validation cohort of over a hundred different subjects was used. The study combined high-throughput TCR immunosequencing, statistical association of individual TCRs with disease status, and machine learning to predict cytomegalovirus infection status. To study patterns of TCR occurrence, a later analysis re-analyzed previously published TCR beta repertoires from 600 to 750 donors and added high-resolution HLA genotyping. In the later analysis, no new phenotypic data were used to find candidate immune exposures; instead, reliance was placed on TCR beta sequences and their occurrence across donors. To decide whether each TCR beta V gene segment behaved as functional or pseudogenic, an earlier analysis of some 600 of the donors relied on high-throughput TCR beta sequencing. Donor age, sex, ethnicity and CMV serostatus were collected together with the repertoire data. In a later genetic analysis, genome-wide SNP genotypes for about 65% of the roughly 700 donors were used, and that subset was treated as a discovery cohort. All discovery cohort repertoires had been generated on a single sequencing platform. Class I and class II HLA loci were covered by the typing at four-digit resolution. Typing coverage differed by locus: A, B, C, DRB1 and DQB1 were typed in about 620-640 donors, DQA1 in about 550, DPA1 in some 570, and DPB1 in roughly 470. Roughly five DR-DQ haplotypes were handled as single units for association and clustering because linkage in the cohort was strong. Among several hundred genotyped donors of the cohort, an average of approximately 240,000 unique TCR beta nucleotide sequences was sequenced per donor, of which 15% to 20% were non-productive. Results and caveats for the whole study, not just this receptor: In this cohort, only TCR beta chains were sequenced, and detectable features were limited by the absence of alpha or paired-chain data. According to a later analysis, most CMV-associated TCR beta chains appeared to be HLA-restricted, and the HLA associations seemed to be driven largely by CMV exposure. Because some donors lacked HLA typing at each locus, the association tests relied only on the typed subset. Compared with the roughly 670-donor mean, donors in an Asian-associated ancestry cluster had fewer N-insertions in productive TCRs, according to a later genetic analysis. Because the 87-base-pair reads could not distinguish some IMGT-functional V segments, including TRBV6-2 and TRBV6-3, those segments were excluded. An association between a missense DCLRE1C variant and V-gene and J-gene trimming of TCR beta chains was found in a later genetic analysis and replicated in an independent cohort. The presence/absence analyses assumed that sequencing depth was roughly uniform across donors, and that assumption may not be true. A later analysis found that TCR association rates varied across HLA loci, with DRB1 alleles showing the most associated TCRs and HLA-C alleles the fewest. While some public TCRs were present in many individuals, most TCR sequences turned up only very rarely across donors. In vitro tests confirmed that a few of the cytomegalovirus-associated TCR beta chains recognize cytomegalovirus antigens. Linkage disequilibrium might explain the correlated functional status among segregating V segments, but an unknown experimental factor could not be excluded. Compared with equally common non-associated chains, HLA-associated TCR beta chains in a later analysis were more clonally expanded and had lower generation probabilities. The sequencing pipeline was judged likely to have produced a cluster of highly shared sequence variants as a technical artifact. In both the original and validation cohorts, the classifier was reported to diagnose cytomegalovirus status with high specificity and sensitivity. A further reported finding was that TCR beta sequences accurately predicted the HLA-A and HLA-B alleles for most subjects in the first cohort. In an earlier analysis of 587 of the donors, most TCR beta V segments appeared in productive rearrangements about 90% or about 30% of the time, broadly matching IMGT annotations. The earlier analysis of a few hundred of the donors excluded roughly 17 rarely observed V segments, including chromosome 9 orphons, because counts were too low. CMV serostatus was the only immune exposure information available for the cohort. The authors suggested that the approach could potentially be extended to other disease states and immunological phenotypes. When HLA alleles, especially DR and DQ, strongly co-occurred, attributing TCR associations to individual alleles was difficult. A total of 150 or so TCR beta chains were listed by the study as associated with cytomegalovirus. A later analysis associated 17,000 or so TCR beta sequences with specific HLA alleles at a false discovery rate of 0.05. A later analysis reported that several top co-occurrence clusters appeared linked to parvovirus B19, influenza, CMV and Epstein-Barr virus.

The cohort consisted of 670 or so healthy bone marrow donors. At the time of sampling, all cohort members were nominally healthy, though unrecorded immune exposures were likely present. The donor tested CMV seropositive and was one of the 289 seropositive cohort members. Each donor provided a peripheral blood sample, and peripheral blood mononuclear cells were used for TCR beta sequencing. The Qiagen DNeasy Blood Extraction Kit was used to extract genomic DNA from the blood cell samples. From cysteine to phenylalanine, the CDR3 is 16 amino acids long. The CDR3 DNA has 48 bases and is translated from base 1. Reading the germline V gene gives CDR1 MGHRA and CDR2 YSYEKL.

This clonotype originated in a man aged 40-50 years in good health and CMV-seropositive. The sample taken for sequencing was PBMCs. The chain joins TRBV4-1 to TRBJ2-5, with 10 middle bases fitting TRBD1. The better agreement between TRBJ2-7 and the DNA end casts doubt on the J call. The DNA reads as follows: TGCGCCAGCAGCCACCTCTCGACAGGGGGCATCTACGAGCAGTACTTC. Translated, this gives CASSHLSTGGIYEQYF.